This TCR beta chain was captured by sequencing in a study of blood T cells in healthy people across ages. Study-wide points: The diversity estimates, figures obtained from one million T cells, were considered underestimates. The unknown donor CMV status may have confounded expanded clonotype changes. Whereas aged donors had fewer naive CD4+ cells, long-lived donors had more of them and higher diversity.

About this clonotype itself: The target antigen is unknown. The junction differs from germline at one of its ends, possibly a read error.

Alongside a J-beta primer mix, a sample-barcoded 5' primer served in a second PCR lasting roughly 6 to 11 cycles. TCRdb re-called the 5' RACE reads through MiXCR, storing one row per CDR3 protein. The table records 700,000 to 900,000 distinct CDR3 sequences, around 24% of them present only once. This CDR3 has 14 residues. These same data were also listed under a study on T cells of mothers and their children.

Material for sequencing was blood. The receptor comes from a boy under 18 in good health. This chain links TRBV12-3 or TRBV12-4 with TRBJ2-7; 11 bases agree with TRBD2. CDR3 DNA sequence: TGTGCCAGCAGTCTAGCGGGAGGACCGGATGAGCAGTACTTC. Residues: CASSLAGGPDEQYF.